The rows below give T cell receptor beta chains drawn from one sample of a study of control samples from healthy donors and cancer patients. Produced via immunoSEQ multiplex PCR; TCRdb's table is partial and in-frame only. Of 75,000 to 90,000 clones detected, around 86% appear once; the ten largest clones hold over 20%. The sequencing sample was made of blood. The source is a man aged 25-45 years in good health. Each CDR3 is given with its conserved first and last residue. The D gene is left open where the match is weak. Where a row states a size, it is once, few, many or the class of an expanded clone; other rows omit it.

clone size,D gene,J gene,V gene,CDR3 DNA,CDR3 protein
-,-,TRBJ1-1,TRBV21-1,TGTGCCAGCAGCGCCAGGGGGCCTCGAAACACTGAAGCTTTCTTT,CASSARGPRNTEAFF
-,-,TRBJ1-5,TRBV10-1,TGCGCCAGCAGCCCTAGGACGGATAGCAATCAGCCCCAGCATTTT,CASSPRTDSNQPQHF
-,-,TRBJ2-3,TRBV7-8,TGTGCCAGCAGCGCAAGGACCACCAAACGCACAGATACGCAGTATTTT,CASSARTTKRTDTQYF
-,-,TRBJ1-3,TRBV6-5,TGTGCCAGCAGTTACCGTCGGCTAAGCTCTGGAAACACCATATATTTT,CASSYRRLSSGNTIYF
-,TRBD2,TRBJ2-5,TRBV4-2,TGTGCCAGCAGCCAGCAACAACGCCCCGGGGGGGAGACCCAGTACTTC,CASSQQQRPGGETQYF
-,TRBD2,TRBJ2-1,TRBV28,TGTGCCAGCATAAGGAGCGGGAGCTCCTACAATGAGCAGTTCTTC,CASIRSGSSYNEQFF
few,-,TRBJ2-7,TRBV6-5,TGTGCCAGCAGCATCGGCCGCGGGCCTACCTACGAGCAGTACTTC,CASSIGRGPTYEQYF
few,-,TRBJ1-6,TRBV11-2,TGTGCCAGCAGCTTAGTCCCGGGGAAGCGGTCACCCCTCCACTTT,CASSLVPGKRSPLHF
-,-,TRBJ2-7,TRBV7-2,TGTGCCAGCAGCTTAGGAGGGGGCGGGGGCCGTTCCTACGAGCAGTACTTC,CASSLGGGGGRSYEQYF
-,-,TRBJ2-1,TRBV6-6,TGTGCCAGCAGTTACGGGCAGCTAAATGAGCAGTTCTTC,CASSYGQLNEQFF
-,-,TRBJ2-5,TRBV19,TGTGCCAGTAGTACCCAGGGGGAGACCCAGTACTTC,CASSTQGETQYF
-,-,TRBJ2-3,TRBV6-4,TGTGCCAGCACCCTAGACAGTAGCACAGATACGCAGTATTTT,CASTLDSSTDTQYF
-,TRBD1,TRBJ2-2,TRBV9,TGTGCCAGCAGCGTAGGTCCTCACAGGGGAAGGAACACCGGGGAGCTGTTTTTT,CASSVGPHRGRNTGELFF
-,-,TRBJ2-3,TRBV18,TGTGCCAGCTCACCATCCACAGATACGCAGTATTTT,CASSPSTDTQYF
-,-,TRBJ2-7,TRBV12-3/TRBV12-4,TGTGCCAGCACAGCCTCCTACGAGCAGTACTTC,CASTASYEQYF
-,-,TRBJ2-7,TRBV10-3,TGTGCCATCGAGGACAATCCCAACGAGCAGTACTTC,CAIEDNPNEQYF
-,-,TRBJ1-1,TRBV3-1/TRBV3-2,TGTGCCAGCGCGGGCACTGAAGCTTTCTTT,CASAGTEAFF
-,-,TRBJ2-3,TRBV11-1,TGTGCCAGCAGCTTTAGTCTCGGGGGAGGCACAGATACGCAGTATTTT,CASSFSLGGGTDTQYF
-,TRBD1,TRBJ1-4,TRBV11-2,TGTGCCAGCAGCTTAGAGGGGTGGTGGGACAGGGGGCGACGGAATGAAAAACTGTTTTTT,CASSLEGWWDRGRRNEKLFF
-,TRBD2,TRBJ2-3,TRBV7-2,TGTGCCAGCAGCTCCGGGGGGGCCATAGATACGCAGTATTTT,CASSSGGAIDTQYF